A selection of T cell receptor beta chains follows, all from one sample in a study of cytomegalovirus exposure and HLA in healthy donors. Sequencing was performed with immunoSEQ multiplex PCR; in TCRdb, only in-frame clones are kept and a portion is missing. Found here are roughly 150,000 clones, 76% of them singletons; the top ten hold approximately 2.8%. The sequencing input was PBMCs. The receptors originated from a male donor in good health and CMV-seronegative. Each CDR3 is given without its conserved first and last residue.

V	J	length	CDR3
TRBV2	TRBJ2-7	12	ASSPTGGGGEQY
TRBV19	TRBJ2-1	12	ASRGNRVSNEQF
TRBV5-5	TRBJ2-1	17	ASSATGSSGRAAYNEQF
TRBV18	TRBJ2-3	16	ASSSPTLAGEGTDTQY
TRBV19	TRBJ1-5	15	ASSPRTGGIKDQPQH
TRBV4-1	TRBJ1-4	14	ASSPRATGTNEKLF
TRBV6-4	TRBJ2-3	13	ASSDSTDSTDTQY
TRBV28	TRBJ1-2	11	ASSLDPPRGYT
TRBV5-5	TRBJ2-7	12	ASSLVDASYEQY
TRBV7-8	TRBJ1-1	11	ASSSGTDTEAF
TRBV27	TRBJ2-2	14	ASSPRGTSFTGELF
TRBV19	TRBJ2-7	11	ASSDTSGTEQY
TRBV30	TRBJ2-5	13	AWAGSGTAQETQY
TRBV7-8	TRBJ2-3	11	ASSINRADTQY
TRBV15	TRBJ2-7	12	ATSRDAIAYEQY
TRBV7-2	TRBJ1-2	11	ASSPRDRYGYT
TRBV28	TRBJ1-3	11	ASTLVSGNTIY
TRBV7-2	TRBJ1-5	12	ASSLEGGNQPQH
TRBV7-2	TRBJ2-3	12	ASSLGAGADTQY
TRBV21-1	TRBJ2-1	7	ASSQVGF
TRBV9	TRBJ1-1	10	ASSPAGTEAF
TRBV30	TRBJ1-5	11	AWAHRGGQPQH
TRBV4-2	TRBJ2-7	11	ATGGGSSYEQY
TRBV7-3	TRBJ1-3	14	ASSLSARRNGNTIY
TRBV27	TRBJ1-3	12	ASRVTGSGNTIY
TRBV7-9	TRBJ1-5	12	ASSLETSNQPQH
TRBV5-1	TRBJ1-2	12	ASSSQMDSYGYT
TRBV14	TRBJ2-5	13	ASSQDASGGETQY
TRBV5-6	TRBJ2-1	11	ASASSPGTGAF
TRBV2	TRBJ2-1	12	ASTTPGQYNEQF